The rows below give T cell receptor beta chains drawn from one sample of a study of spatial heterogeneity in lung cancer. From the 5' RACE reads, TCRdb called clonotypes with MiXCR, one entry per CDR3 protein. The table has about 36,000 distinct CDR3 sequences, under 8.5% seen once; the top ten hold about 30%. The sequences come from PBMCs, collected at surgery. These receptors were obtained from a female donor with early-stage non-small cell lung cancer. The CDR3 runs from the conserved cysteine through the conserved F or W. The D gene is left open where the match is weak. Expanded clones are given a class, and other clones once, few, many or no size at all.

d_call	clone_size	v_call	j_call	cdr3_nt	cdr3_aa
.	many	TRBV6-5	TRBJ1-1	TGTGCCAGCAGTCCTCCCGGCAGTGGCACTGAAGCTTTCTTT	CASSPPGSGTEAFF
.	many	TRBV4-1	TRBJ1-5	TGCGCCAGCAGCCAAGGGGACGTCGGCAGCCAGCCCCAGCATTTT	CASSQGDVGSQPQHF
TRBD1	many	TRBV5-1	TRBJ1-4	TGCGCCAGCAGCCAGGGGACAGGAGGATTTAATGAAAAACTGTTTTTT	CASSQGTGGFNEKLFF
.	many	TRBV5-1	TRBJ1-1	TGCGCCAGCAGCAACGGGGCCAGCTCTAACACTGAAGCTTTCTTT	CASSNGASSNTEAFF
.	.	TRBV21-1	TRBJ2-3	TGTGCCAGCAGCACCGGACTAGCGGGCCCAGATACGCAGTATTTT	CASSTGLAGPDTQYF
.	.	TRBV19	TRBJ2-1	TGTGCCAGTAGTATAGAAACGGCCCCCGGTGATGAGCAGTTCTTC	CASSIETAPGDEQFF
TRBD1	many	TRBV14	TRBJ2-6	TGTGCCAGCAGCCGCCGCGGACAGGCGATCCCCTCTGGGGCCAACGTCCTGACTTTC	CASSRRGQAIPSGANVLTF
.	.	TRBV3-1	TRBJ2-1	TGTGCCAGCAGCCAAGATATTGGGAGCTCCTACAATGAGCAGTTCTTC	CASSQDIGSSYNEQFF
TRBD2	many	TRBV18	TRBJ2-1	TGTGCCAGCTCACCCCTAGCGGGAGAAATTGAGCAGTTCTTC	CASSPLAGEIEQFF
.	many	TRBV24-1	TRBJ1-2	TGTGCCACCAGTGGTCAGTACGGTGACTACACCTTC	CATSGQYGDYTF
.	many	TRBV19	TRBJ2-7	TGTGCCAGTAGCCTGGGTGACCCTACTGAGCAGTACTTC	CASSLGDPTEQYF
.	few	TRBV15	TRBJ2-5	TGTGCCACCAGCAGAGCCGGGACCCAAGAGACCCAGTACTTC	CATSRAGTQETQYF
TRBD1	few	TRBV3-1	TRBJ2-1	TGTGCCAGCGAACAGGGGGCAGGGTTCAATGAGCAGTTCTTC	CASEQGAGFNEQFF
.	many	TRBV10-3	TRBJ2-7	TGTGCCATCATGGACTCAGGGTACGAGCAGTACTTC	CAIMDSGYEQYF
.	.	TRBV6-1	TRBJ1-1	TGTGCCAGCAGTGAAATTGGTTACATGAACACTGAAGCTTTCTTT	CASSEIGYMNTEAFF
.	many	TRBV7-3	TRBJ2-3	TGTGCCAGCAGCTTATCGGGACAAGCAGATACGCAGTATTTT	CASSLSGQADTQYF
.	many	TRBV7-9	TRBJ2-1	TGTGCCAGCAGCAATCCCCCAAGCTCCTACAATGAGCAGTTCTTC	CASSNPPSSYNEQFF
.	.	TRBV6-1	TRBJ2-1	TGTGCCAGCACTGGGGGCCTCTCCTACAATGAGCAGTTCTTC	CASTGGLSYNEQFF
.	many	TRBV20-1	TRBJ1-5	TGCAGTGCTAGAGTCCTAGGGGGCAATCAGCCCCAGCATTTT	CSARVLGGNQPQHF
.	many	TRBV20-1	TRBJ1-6	TGCAGTGCTAGAGATTGGGGCAGGGGAACGAATTCACCCCTCCACTTT	CSARDWGRGTNSPLHF
.	few	TRBV9	TRBJ2-2	TGTGCCAGCAGCATGACAGCGAACACCGGGGAGCTGTTTTTT	CASSMTANTGELFF
TRBD1	few	TRBV7-2	TRBJ2-7	TGTGCCAGCAGCCCACCTTTCCAGAGGGGGCGCGGGTACGAGCAGTACTTC	CASSPPFQRGRGYEQYF
TRBD2	.	TRBV20-1	TRBJ2-5	TGCAGTTGCTGGGCGGGAGAAGAGACCCAGTACTTC	CSCWAGEETQYF
.	few	TRBV10-3	TRBJ2-6	TGTGCCATCAGTGATTACAGCGGTGGGGCCAACGTCCTGACTTTC	CAISDYSGGANVLTF
.	.	TRBV29-1	TRBJ2-3	TGCAGCGTTGAACAGTTCTGGGGGGAGGATACTAGCACAGATACGCAGTATTTT	CSVEQFWGEDTSTDTQYF
TRBD2	.	TRBV9	TRBJ2-3	TGTGCCAGCACTCCCGAGCTAGCGGGTACAGATACGCAGTATTTT	CASTPELAGTDTQYF
TRBD2	many	TRBV5-1	TRBJ2-1	TGCGCCAGCAGCTTGGCAAGCGGGAGACCGAATGAGCAGTTCTTC	CASSLASGRPNEQFF
TRBD1	few	TRBV5-1	TRBJ1-4	TGCGCCAGCAGCCCTTCCGGGACAGGGTTAGAAAAACTGTTTTTT	CASSPSGTGLEKLFF
.	few	TRBV11-2	TRBJ2-7	TGTGCCAGCAGGGAACTTCCAGGGGCAAACTACGAGCAGTACTTC	CASRELPGANYEQYF
TRBD1	.	TRBV18	TRBJ2-5	TGTGCCAGCTCGCCTGGACAGGAAGAGACCCAGTACTTC	CASSPGQEETQYF
.	many	TRBV5-1	TRBJ2-2	TGCGCCAGCAGCTTGGGAGTTCGAAGCACCGGGGAGCTGTTTTTT	CASSLGVRSTGELFF
TRBD2	many	TRBV10-2	TRBJ2-6	TGCGCCAGCAGCGGATGGGGACTAGCGAAGTCTGGGGCCAACGTCCTGACTTTC	CASSGWGLAKSGANVLTF
TRBD1	few	TRBV23-1	TRBJ1-6	TGCGCCAGCAGTCAAGACAGGGGGCCCTTCTGTAATTCACCCCTCCACTTT	CASSQDRGPFCNSPLHF
.	few	TRBV4-1	TRBJ1-1	TGCGCCAGCAGGCAACCTTTGGGGCGCACTGAAGCTTTCTTT	CASRQPLGRTEAFF
TRBD1	many	TRBV15	TRBJ1-2	TGTGCCACCAGCTTCCGACAGGGGGTGGGTGGCTACACCTTC	CATSFRQGVGGYTF
.	many	TRBV5-8	TRBJ2-7	TGTGCCAGCAGCTTGGTGGGCACTACCTACGAGCAGTACTTC	CASSLVGTTYEQYF
.	.	TRBV7-9	TRBJ2-1	TGTGCCAGCAGCCCAAGGGGGACACTGAGCTCCTACAATGACCAGTTCTTC	CASSPRGTLSSYNDQFF
.	many	TRBV7-9	TRBJ2-7	TGTGCCAGCAGCTTACAAGACAAGCAGTACTTC	CASSLQDKQYF
.	.	TRBV28	TRBJ1-5	TGTGCCAGCAGTTTCAGACAGAATAGCAATCAGCCCCAGCATTTT	CASSFRQNSNQPQHF
TRBD1	many	TRBV5-8	TRBJ1-6	TGTGCCAGCAGCTGGGGTCCCGGGACAGGGGGCGACGCTTATAATTCACCCCTCCACTTT	CASSWGPGTGGDAYNSPLHF
TRBD1	many	TRBV19	TRBJ1-4	TGTGCCAGTAGCCCGGGACAGGGGTTGACTAATGAAAAACTGTTTTTT	CASSPGQGLTNEKLFF
TRBD2	many	TRBV5-1	TRBJ2-5	TGCGCCAGCAGCCAATTGTGGTGGGAGGGCGTGGAAGAGACCCAGTACTTC	CASSQLWWEGVEETQYF
.	few	TRBV28	TRBJ2-3	TGTGCCACCCTACAGGGTGCCAGCCTTAGGTATTTT	CATLQGASLRYF
.	.	TRBV5-6	TRBJ1-5	TGTGCCAGCAGCCTCGACAGAGATCAGCCCCAGCATTTT	CASSLDRDQPQHF
TRBD2	many	TRBV11-2	TRBJ2-5	TGTGCCAGCACCCGGATGTTAGCGGGAACGGAGACCCAGTACTTC	CASTRMLAGTETQYF
.	many	TRBV29-1	TRBJ2-5	TGCAGCGTTTCACAGAACTACCAAGAGACCCAGTACTTC	CSVSQNYQETQYF
.	many	TRBV27	TRBJ2-2	TGTGCCAGCAGTGCAATAGAGAGCACCGAGCTGTTTTTT	CASSAIESTELFF